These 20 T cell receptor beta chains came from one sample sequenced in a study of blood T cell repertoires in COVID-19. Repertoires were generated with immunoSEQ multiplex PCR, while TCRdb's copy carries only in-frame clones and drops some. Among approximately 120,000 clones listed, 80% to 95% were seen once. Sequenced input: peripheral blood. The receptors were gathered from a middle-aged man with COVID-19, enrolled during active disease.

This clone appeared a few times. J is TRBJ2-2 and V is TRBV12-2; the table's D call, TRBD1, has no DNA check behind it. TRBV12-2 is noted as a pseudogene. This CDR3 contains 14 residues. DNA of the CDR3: TGTGCAAGTCGCTTTACAGGGTCGGGCGGGGAGCTGTTTTTT. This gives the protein CASRFTGSGGELFF.

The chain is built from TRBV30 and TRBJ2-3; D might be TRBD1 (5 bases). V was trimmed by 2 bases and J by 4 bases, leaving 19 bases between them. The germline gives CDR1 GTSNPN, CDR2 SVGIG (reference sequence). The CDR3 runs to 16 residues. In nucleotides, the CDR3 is TGTGCCTGGAGTACCCCTATTACAGGCGGCGCAGATACGCAGTATTTT. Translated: CAWSTPITGGADTQYF.

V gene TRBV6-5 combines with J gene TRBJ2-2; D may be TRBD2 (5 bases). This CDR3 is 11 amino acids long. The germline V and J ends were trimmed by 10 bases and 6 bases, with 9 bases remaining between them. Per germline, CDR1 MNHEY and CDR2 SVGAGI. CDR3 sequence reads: CATGVSGELFF. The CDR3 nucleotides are TGTGCCACCGGGGTATCCGGGGAGCTGTTTTTT.

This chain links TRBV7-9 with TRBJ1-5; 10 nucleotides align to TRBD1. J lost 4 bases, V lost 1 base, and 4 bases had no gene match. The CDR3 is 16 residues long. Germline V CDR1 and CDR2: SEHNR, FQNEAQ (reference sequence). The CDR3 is CASSLGDRGGNQPQHF. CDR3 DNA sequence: TGTGCCAGCAGCTTAGGGGACAGGGGAGGTAATCAGCCCCAGCATTTT.

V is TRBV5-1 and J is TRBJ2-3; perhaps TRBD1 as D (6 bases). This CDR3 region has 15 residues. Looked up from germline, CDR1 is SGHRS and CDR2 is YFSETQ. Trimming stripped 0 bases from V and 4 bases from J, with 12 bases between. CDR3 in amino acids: CASSLGGPRADTQYF. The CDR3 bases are TGCGCCAGCAGCTTGGGGGGGCCAAGGGCAGATACGCAGTATTTT.

The CDR3 coding sequence is TGTGCCAGCAGGCTTTCCGGGACACCTAAGCCCCTTATTCGCTACACCTTC. It encodes CASRLSGTPKPLIRYTF. The genes are TRBV28 and TRBJ1-2, with D possibly matching TRBD1 (6 bases). The CDR3 sequence is 17 residues long. Germline-derived CDR1 and CDR2 are MDHEN and SYDVKM. Trimming took 6 bases from V and 9 from J, leaving 29 bases between them.

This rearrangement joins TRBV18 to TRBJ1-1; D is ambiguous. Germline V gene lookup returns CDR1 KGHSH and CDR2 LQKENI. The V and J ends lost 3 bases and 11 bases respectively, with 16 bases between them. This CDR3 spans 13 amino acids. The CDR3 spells CASSPVQDREAFF. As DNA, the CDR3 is TGTGCCAGCTCACCTGTCCAGGATCGAGAGGCTTTCTTT.

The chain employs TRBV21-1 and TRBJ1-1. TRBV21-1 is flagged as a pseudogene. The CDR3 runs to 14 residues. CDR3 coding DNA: TGTGCCAGCAGCCGCGCGCCCGGGGACACTGAAGCTTTCTTT. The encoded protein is CASSRAPGDTEAFF.

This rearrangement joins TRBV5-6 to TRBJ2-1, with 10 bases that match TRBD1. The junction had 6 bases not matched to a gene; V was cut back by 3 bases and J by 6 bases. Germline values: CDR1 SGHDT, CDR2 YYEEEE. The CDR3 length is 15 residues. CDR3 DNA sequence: TGTGCCAGCAGCTCGGCCGGGACAGGGGCCAATGAGCAGTTCTTC. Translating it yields CASSSAGTGANEQFF.

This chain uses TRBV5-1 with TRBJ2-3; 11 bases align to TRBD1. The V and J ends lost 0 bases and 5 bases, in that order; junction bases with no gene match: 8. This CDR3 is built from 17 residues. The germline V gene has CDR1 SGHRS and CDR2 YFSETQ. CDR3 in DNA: TGCGCCAGCAGCTTGGCCCTGGGACAGGGGGTAAGAGATACGCAGTATTTT. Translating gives CASSLALGQGVRDTQYF.

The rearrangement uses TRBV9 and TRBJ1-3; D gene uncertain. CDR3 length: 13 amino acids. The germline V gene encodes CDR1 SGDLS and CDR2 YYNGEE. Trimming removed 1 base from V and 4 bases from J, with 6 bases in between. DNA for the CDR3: TGTGCCAGCAGCGTAACAGACGGAAACACCATATATTTT. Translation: CASSVTDGNTIYF. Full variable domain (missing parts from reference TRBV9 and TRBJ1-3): DSGVTQTPKHLITATGQRVTLRCSPRSGDLSVYWYQQSLDQGLQFLIQYYNGEERAKGNILERFSAQQFPDLHSELNLSSLELGDSALYFCASSVTDGNTIYFGEGSWLTVV.

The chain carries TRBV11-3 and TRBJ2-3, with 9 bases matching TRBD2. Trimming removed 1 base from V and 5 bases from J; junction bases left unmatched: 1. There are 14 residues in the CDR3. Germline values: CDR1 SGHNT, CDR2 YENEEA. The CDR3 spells CASSLGGGGDTQYF. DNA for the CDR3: TGTGCCAGCAGCTTAGGCGGGGGGGGAGATACGCAGTATTTT.

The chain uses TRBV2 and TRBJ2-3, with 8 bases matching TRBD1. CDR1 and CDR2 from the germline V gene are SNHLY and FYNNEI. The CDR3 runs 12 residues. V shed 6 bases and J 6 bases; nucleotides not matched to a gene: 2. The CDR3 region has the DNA TGTGCCAGCAGGAGACAGGGGGATACGCAGTATTTT. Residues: CASRRQGDTQYF.

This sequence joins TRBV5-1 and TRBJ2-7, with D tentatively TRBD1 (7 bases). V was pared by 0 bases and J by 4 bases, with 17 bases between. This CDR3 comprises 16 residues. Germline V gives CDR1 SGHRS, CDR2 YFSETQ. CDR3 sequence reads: CASSLAWSGGGYEQYF. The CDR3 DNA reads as TGCGCCAGCAGCTTGGCCTGGTCAGGGGGAGGATACGAGCAGTACTTC.

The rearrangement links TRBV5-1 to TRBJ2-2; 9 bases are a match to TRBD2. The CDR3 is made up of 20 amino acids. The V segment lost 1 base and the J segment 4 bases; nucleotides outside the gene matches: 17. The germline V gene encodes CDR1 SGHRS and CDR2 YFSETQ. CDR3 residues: CASSLYPQTSGSRGTGELFF. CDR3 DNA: TGCGCCAGCAGCTTGTACCCCCAGACTAGCGGTTCAAGGGGCACCGGGGAGCTGTTTTTT. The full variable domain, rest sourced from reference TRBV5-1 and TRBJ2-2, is KAGVTQTPRYLIKTRGQQVTLSCSPISGHRSVSWYQQTPGQGLQFLFEYFSETQRNKGNFPGRFSGRQFSNSRSEMNVSTLELGDSALYLCASSLYPQTSGSRGTGELFFGEGSRLTVL.

DNA for the CDR3: TGTGCCACTAAGGGTGACGGGGGGAGAGAAAAACTGTTTTTT. This sequence encodes CATKGDGGREKLFF. This chain connects TRBV2 to TRBJ1-4, with D tentatively TRBD1 (5 bases). CDR3 length equals 14 residues. The V gene's germline CDR1 is SNHLY and CDR2 FYNNEI. Trimming took off 10 bases at V and 8 bases at J, with 20 bases between the two ends.

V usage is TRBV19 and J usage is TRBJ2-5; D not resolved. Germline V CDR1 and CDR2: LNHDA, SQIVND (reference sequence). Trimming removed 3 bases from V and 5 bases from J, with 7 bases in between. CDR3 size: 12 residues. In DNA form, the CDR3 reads TGTGCCAGTAGTATGCGTCGGGAGACCCAGTACTTC. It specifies CASSMRRETQYF.

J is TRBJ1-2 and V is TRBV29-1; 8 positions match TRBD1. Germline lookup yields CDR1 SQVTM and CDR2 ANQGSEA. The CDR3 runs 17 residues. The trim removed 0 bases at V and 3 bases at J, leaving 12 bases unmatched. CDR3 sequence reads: CSVEDLLAGGVDYGYTF. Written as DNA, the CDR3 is TGCAGCGTTGAAGATCTTCTAGCAGGGGGCGTGGACTATGGCTACACCTTC.

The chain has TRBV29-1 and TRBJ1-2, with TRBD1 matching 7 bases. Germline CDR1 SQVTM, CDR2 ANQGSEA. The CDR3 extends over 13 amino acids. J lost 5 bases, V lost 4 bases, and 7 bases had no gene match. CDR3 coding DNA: TGCAGCGTTGTTCTCCCAGGGGGATATGGCTACACCTTC. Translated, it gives CSVVLPGGYGYTF.

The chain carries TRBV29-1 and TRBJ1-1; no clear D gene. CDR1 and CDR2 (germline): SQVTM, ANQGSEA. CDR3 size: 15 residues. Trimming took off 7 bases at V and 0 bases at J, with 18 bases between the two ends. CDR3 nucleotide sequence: TGCAGCGCCACACCCGAGGTTTGGGTGAACACTGAAGCTTTCTTT. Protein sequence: CSATPEVWVNTEAFF.